These T cell receptor beta chains were read from a single sample in a study of T cell repertoires in cytomegalovirus infection. TCRdb re-analysed the reads in MiXCR, keeping a single row per CDR3 protein. The sample gives 200,000 to 300,000 distinct CDR3 sequences, roughly 10% of which show up once; about 14% is in the top ten. Sequencing input: PBMCs. The receptor source for this set is a human donor in good health (CMV status not recorded). Some clones in this sample may be carry-over from other donors' samples. Both conserved end residues are trimmed from each CDR3. The order of the fields is V gene, CDR3 protein.

v_gene: TRBV19
CDR3aa: ASSITGTSGGLSSYNEQF

v_gene: TRBV7-2
CDR3aa: ASSLGGPKADEQY

v_gene: TRBV7-9
CDR3aa: ASSLADRGNEQF

v_gene: TRBV19
CDR3aa: ASSIRDRDFTYNEQF

v_gene: TRBV7-2
CDR3aa: ASSALWGAVYEQY

v_gene: TRBV7-9
CDR3aa: ASSPTESEKLF

v_gene: TRBV12-3/TRBV12-4
CDR3aa: ASRAGQTGNTIY

v_gene: TRBV7-8
CDR3aa: ASSLATSGNEQF

v_gene: TRBV7-2
CDR3aa: ASSPDGPGELF

v_gene: TRBV29-1
CDR3aa: SVGQGAYEQY

v_gene: TRBV7-2
CDR3aa: ASSWGQGNTEAF

v_gene: TRBV28
CDR3aa: ASSIVGYEQY

v_gene: TRBV11-2
CDR3aa: ASSFVTGGQETQY

v_gene: TRBV28
CDR3aa: ASSLGPQSEKLF

v_gene: TRBV7-2
CDR3aa: ASSPGQGAGNQPQH

v_gene: TRBV2
CDR3aa: ASNWAVQETQY

v_gene: TRBV6-8
CDR3aa: ASSYGSGATGELF

v_gene: TRBV12-3/TRBV12-4
CDR3aa: ASSLEVPGAEAF

v_gene: TRBV28
CDR3aa: ASSPSNLAGGLGDTQY

v_gene: TRBV7-2
CDR3aa: ASSLAGTGSPLH

v_gene: TRBV4-2
CDR3aa: ASSEHRDSTDTQY

v_gene: TRBV5-6
CDR3aa: ASSLWGTPRDEQF

v_gene: TRBV7-2
CDR3aa: ASSPQGRPAQY

v_gene: TRBV7-3
CDR3aa: ASTELAGDGELF

v_gene: TRBV27
CDR3aa: ASTGTWSHEQY

v_gene: TRBV30
CDR3aa: AWNLQGLTYNSPLH

v_gene: TRBV7-6
CDR3aa: ASSSGQGTSNQPQH

v_gene: TRBV6-1
CDR3aa: ASSGPQGYSNQPQH

v_gene: TRBV11-3
CDR3aa: ASSLSGLSNEQF

v_gene: TRBV7-3
CDR3aa: ASSDPTGTGDDGYT

v_gene: TRBV20-1
CDR3aa: SAKTDRGPSRVNEKLF

v_gene: TRBV7-2
CDR3aa: ASSLITGNQPQH

v_gene: TRBV7-2
CDR3aa: ASSSPPLEQY

v_gene: TRBV5-6
CDR3aa: ASSERPDTQY

v_gene: TRBV19
CDR3aa: ASTLDYNEQF

v_gene: TRBV7-2
CDR3aa: ASSLDLGNTDTQY

v_gene: TRBV12-3/TRBV12-4
CDR3aa: ASSPTKEQF

v_gene: TRBV7-8
CDR3aa: ASSFEQGVVAF

v_gene: TRBV7-2
CDR3aa: ASSLSRTVTNYGYT

v_gene: TRBV7-2
CDR3aa: ASSLNYRQSNQPQH

v_gene: TRBV7-9
CDR3aa: ASILRLAGVGEQF

v_gene: TRBV28
CDR3aa: ASSSRDRAGQPQH

v_gene: TRBV4-1
CDR3aa: ASSQVLKGQKLGGEQY

v_gene: TRBV7-2
CDR3aa: ASSRLGQGPTGNTIY

v_gene: TRBV12-3/TRBV12-4
CDR3aa: ASSLRGSGANVLT

v_gene: TRBV19
CDR3aa: ASNGKRPSYNEQF

v_gene: TRBV28
CDR3aa: ASSLGPGRGAGIQY